The rows below give T cell receptor beta chains drawn from one sample of a study of T cell changes during pregnancy in multiple sclerosis. Assay: immunoSEQ multiplex PCR; the TCRdb copy retains only in-frame clones and omits some. The table records fewer than 140,000 clones, around 93% of them present only once. Specimen: peripheral blood, collected after pregnancy. Receptor source: a female donor with multiple sclerosis, enrolled in a pregnancy study. Both conserved end residues are part of each CDR3. D genes are given only for firm matches. Size is omitted from some rows. Given values are once, few, many or a class for expanded clones.

TRBD2 | NA | TRBJ2-3 | TRBV28 | CASITLGGRVTDTQYF | TGTGCCAGCATTACTCTCGGGGGGAGGGTCACAGATACGCAGTATTTT
NA | NA | TRBJ1-5 | TRBV7-7 | CASSFVEGGQPQHF | TGTGCCAGCAGTTTTGTGGAGGGAGGACAGCCCCAGCATTTT
NA | NA | TRBJ1-6 | TRBV7-2 | CASSPRAGYDSPLHF | TGTGCCAGCAGCCCCAGGGCGGGGTATGATTCACCCCTCCACTTT
NA | NA | TRBJ2-1 | TRBV6-5 | CASFTGDEQFF | TGTGCCAGCTTCACGGGAGATGAGCAGTTCTTC
NA | NA | TRBJ2-2 | TRBV2 | CASSEMTADTGELFF | TGTGCCAGCAGTGAAATGACAGCAGACACCGGGGAGCTGTTTTTT
NA | NA | TRBJ1-2 | TRBV29-1 | CSVDWGRNYGYTF | TGCAGCGTTGACTGGGGGCGCAACTATGGCTACACCTTC
TRBD1 | NA | TRBJ2-1 | TRBV9 | CASSSRDRGYNEQFF | TGTGCCAGCAGCTCTCGAGACAGGGGTTACAATGAGCAGTTCTTC
TRBD2 | NA | TRBJ2-1 | TRBV4-1 | CASSQGTSGYNEQFF | TGCGCCAGCAGCCAAGGGACTAGCGGTTACAATGAGCAGTTCTTC
TRBD2 | NA | TRBJ2-7 | TRBV7-9 | CASSPLLAASSYEQYF | TGTGCCAGCAGCCCCCTGCTAGCGGCGAGCTCCTACGAGCAGTACTTC
NA | NA | TRBJ1-5 | TRBV19 | CASSIEESAVQHF | TGTGCCAGTAGTATAGAAGAGTCGGCGGTCCAGCATTTT
TRBD1 | few | TRBJ1-1 | TRBV5-1 | CASSPNRGRGTEAFF | TGCGCCAGCAGCCCAAACAGGGGAAGGGGCACTGAAGCTTTCTTT
TRBD2 | NA | TRBJ2-7 | TRBV5-1 | CASSLGAGRDEQYF | TGCGCCAGCAGCTTGGGAGCGGGGAGGGACGAGCAGTACTTC
TRBD2 | NA | TRBJ2-3 | TRBV27 | CASSPPAGEGADTQYF | TGTGCCAGCAGTCCGCCGGCGGGAGAAGGTGCAGATACGCAGTATTTT
TRBD1 | NA | TRBJ1-2 | TRBV2 | CASRADRNSNYGYTF | TGTGCCAGCAGGGCGGACAGGAACTCTAACTATGGCTACACCTTC
TRBD2 | NA | TRBJ2-7 | TRBV19 | CASSYSGGAYEQYF | TGTGCCAGTAGTTACTCCGGGGGGGCCTACGAGCAGTACTTC
TRBD2 | NA | TRBJ2-5 | TRBV7-8 | CASSVLAGGPETQYF | TGTGCCAGCAGCGTACTAGCGGGGGGGCCCGAGACCCAGTACTTC
NA | once | TRBJ2-2 | TRBV2 | CASKEGETGELFF | TGTGCCAGCAAAGAGGGGGAAACCGGGGAGCTGTTTTTT
NA | NA | TRBJ1-6 | TRBV27 | CASRGGNTPSPLHF | TGTGCCAGCAGGGGAGGGAACACCCCATCACCCCTCCACTTT
TRBD1 | NA | TRBJ1-1 | TRBV14 | CASSNLRGVNTEAFF | TGTGCCAGCAGCAATCTCAGGGGGGTAAACACTGAAGCTTTCTTT
NA | NA | TRBJ2-2 | TRBV2 | CASSTVYTGELFF | TGTGCCAGCAGTACGGTTTACACCGGGGAGCTGTTTTTT
TRBD1 | NA | TRBJ1-4 | TRBV4-2 | CASSPGGRANEKLFF | TGTGCCAGCAGCCCAGGGGGGCGGGCTAATGAAAAACTGTTTTTT
NA | NA | TRBJ2-2 | TRBV19 | CASKVSGANTGELFF | TGTGCCAGTAAAGTATCCGGGGCGAACACCGGGGAGCTGTTTTTT
NA | NA | TRBJ2-7 | TRBV19 | CASSIGGSSYEQYF | TGTGCCAGTAGTATAGGAGGAAGTTCCTACGAGCAGTACTTC
TRBD1 | NA | TRBJ1-5 | TRBV6-1 | CASSERRGQGNQPQHF | TGTGCCAGCAGTGAAAGAAGGGGGCAAGGCAATCAGCCCCAGCATTTT
NA | NA | TRBJ1-3 | TRBV11-2 | CASSLIAGVGNTIYF | TGTGCCAGCAGCTTGATAGCGGGGGTTGGAAACACCATATATTTT
TRBD2 | NA | TRBJ2-1 | TRBV6-5 | CASSYSSGRINEQFF | TGTGCCAGCAGTTACTCCAGCGGGAGGATAAATGAGCAGTTCTTC
TRBD1 | NA | TRBJ2-7 | TRBV5-1 | CASSLRTGAYEQYF | TGCGCCAGCAGCTTAAGGACAGGGGCCTACGAGCAGTACTTC
NA | NA | TRBJ1-1 | TRBV19 | CASSLRGTNTEAFF | TGTGCCAGTAGTCTCAGGGGTACGAACACTGAAGCTTTCTTT
NA | NA | TRBJ1-5 | TRBV11-3 | CASSSFLSQPQHF | TGTGCCAGCAGCTCCTTCTTGAGTCAGCCCCAGCATTTT
TRBD1 | NA | TRBJ2-7 | TRBV7-7 | CASSSRTGDEQYF | TGTGCCAGCAGCTCCCGGACAGGGGACGAGCAGTACTTC
NA | NA | TRBJ1-2 | TRBV11-2 | CASSFLTENNYGYTF | TGTGCCAGCAGCTTCTTAACAGAAAATAACTATGGCTACACCTTC
NA | NA | TRBJ2-6 | TRBV4-2 | CASSQGSGTLGGANVLTF | TGTGCCAGCAGCCAAGGATCCGGGACTTTGGGGGGGGCCAACGTCCTGACTTTC
TRBD1 | NA | TRBJ2-7 | TRBV28 | CASSLTGQGSEQYF | TGTGCCAGCAGTTTAACGGGACAGGGCTCCGAGCAGTACTTC
NA | NA | TRBJ2-2 | TRBV5-6 | CASSHGSLGNTGELFF | TGTGCCAGCAGCCACGGGTCCCTTGGGAACACCGGGGAGCTGTTTTTT
NA | NA | TRBJ2-3 | TRBV2 | CAGNGGFTDTQYF | TGTGCCGGTAACGGCGGATTCACAGATACGCAGTATTTT
NA | NA | TRBJ2-2 | TRBV5-1 | CASSRDTKGTGELFF | TGCGCCAGCAGCAGGGACACCAAAGGGACCGGGGAGCTGTTTTTT
NA | NA | TRBJ1-2 | TRBV27 | CASSPGGRYGYTF | TGTGCCAGCAGCCCGGGGGGCCGATATGGCTACACCTTC
NA | NA | TRBJ2-7 | TRBV2 | CASSKDSGSYEQYF | TGTGCCAGCAGCAAGGACAGTGGCTCCTACGAGCAGTACTTC
NA | NA | TRBJ2-7 | TRBV27 | CASSKGGYRSYEQYF | TGTGCCAGCAGTAAAGGCGGGTATAGGTCCTACGAGCAGTACTTC
TRBD2 | NA | TRBJ2-5 | TRBV7-7 | CASSLTSGGLETQYF | TGTGCCAGCAGCTTGACTAGCGGAGGGCTAGAGACCCAGTACTTC
NA | NA | TRBJ2-7 | TRBV19 | CASSRTPRGIYEQYF | TGTGCCAGTAGTAGGACGCCTCGAGGGATCTACGAGCAGTACTTC
NA | NA | TRBJ1-2 | TRBV29-1 | CSVDNIPGDYGYTF | TGCAGCGTTGATAACATTCCGGGGGACTATGGCTACACCTTC
TRBD2 | NA | TRBJ2-5 | TRBV19 | CASSIDPTSGGVLQETQYF | TGTGCCAGTAGTATAGATCCGACTAGCGGGGGGGTTCTCCAAGAGACCCAGTACTTC
TRBD1 | NA | TRBJ1-1 | TRBV11-2 | CASTRTGNEGNTEAFF | TGTGCCAGCACCCGGACAGGGAATGAGGGGAACACTGAAGCTTTCTTT
NA | once | TRBJ1-3 | TRBV5-3 | CARSLRESGNTIYF | TGTGCCAGAAGCTTGAGGGAGTCTGGAAACACCATATATTTT
NA | NA | TRBJ2-1 | TRBV6-6 | CASSQGLSNEQFF | TGTGCCAGCAGCCAAGGACTATCCAATGAGCAGTTCTTC
TRBD1 | NA | TRBJ1-6 | TRBV25-1 | CASTEGQVNSPLHF | TGTGCCAGCACTGAGGGACAGGTCAATTCACCCCTCCACTTT
NA | NA | TRBJ2-2 | TRBV5-4 | CASSLGQGGTGELFF | TGTGCCAGCAGCTTGGGTCAGGGGGGAACCGGGGAGCTGTTTTTT
NA | NA | TRBJ2-6 | TRBV5-1 | CASSFNPSAGANVLTF | TGCGCCAGCAGCTTCAACCCCAGCGCTGGGGCCAACGTCCTGACTTTC
NA | NA | TRBJ2-2 | TRBV4-2 | CASSQRRGYTGELFF | TGTGCCAGCAGCCAAAGGAGGGGATACACCGGGGAGCTGTTTTTT
NA | NA | TRBJ2-1 | TRBV19 | CASSILIVFSYNEQFF | TGTGCCAGTAGTATTTTAATAGTCTTCTCCTACAATGAGCAGTTCTTC
NA | NA | TRBJ2-3 | TRBV7-3 | CASSRLGGTDTQYF | TGTGCCAGCAGCCGTTTAGGGGGCACAGATACGCAGTATTTT
NA | once | TRBJ1-1 | TRBV9 | CASSPRGLNTEAFF | TGTGCCAGCAGCCCCAGGGGATTGAACACTGAAGCTTTCTTT
NA | NA | TRBJ2-5 | TRBV5-1 | CASSSEPSETQYF | TGCGCCAGCAGCTCTGAGCCATCCGAGACCCAGTACTTC
NA | NA | TRBJ1-5 | TRBV19 | CASRGGNQPQHF | TGTGCCAGTAGGGGGGGGAATCAGCCCCAGCATTTT
NA | NA | TRBJ2-2 | TRBV29-1 | CSVGRAGELFF | TGCAGCGTTGGACGGGCCGGGGAGCTGTTTTTT
TRBD1 | NA | TRBJ2-2 | TRBV5-1 | CASSLSGTGVRDTGELFF | TGCGCCAGCAGCCTATCCGGGACAGGGGTGCGTGACACCGGGGAGCTGTTTTTT